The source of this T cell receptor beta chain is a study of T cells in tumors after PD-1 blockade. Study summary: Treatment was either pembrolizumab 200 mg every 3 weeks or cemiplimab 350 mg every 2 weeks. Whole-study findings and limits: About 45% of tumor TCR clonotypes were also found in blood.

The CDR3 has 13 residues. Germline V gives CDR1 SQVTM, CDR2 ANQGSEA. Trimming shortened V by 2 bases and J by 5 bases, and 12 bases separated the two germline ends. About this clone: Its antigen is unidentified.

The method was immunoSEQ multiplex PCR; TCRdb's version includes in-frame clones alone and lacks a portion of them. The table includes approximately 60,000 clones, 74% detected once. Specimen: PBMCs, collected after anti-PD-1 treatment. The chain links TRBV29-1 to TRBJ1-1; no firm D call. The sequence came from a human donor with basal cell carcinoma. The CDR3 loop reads CSVEKATGTEAFF. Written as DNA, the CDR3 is TGCAGCGTTGAAAAGGCCACGGGGACTGAAGCTTTCTTT.